These 2 T cell receptor beta chains were all obtained from the same sample, sequenced in a study of T cell responses to AZD1222 COVID-19 vaccine. The method was immunoSEQ multiplex PCR; TCRdb's version includes in-frame clones alone and lacks a portion of them. The sample carries 100,000 or so clones, over 75% recorded once. The sample consisted of peripheral blood, taken 28 days after the second AZD1222 dose. All receptors derive from an adult who received the AZD1222 COVID-19 vaccine.

The V gene is TRBV2, the J gene TRBJ1-6; the D gene is possibly TRBD1 (6 bases). Germline V gene data show CDR1 as SNHLY and CDR2 as FYNNEI. Trimming pared 5 bases from V and 9 bases from J, leaving 8 bases between. The CDR3 sequence is 12 residues long. The CDR3 nucleotides are TGTGCCAGCAGTACGGACAGTTCACCCCTCCACTTT. This translates into CASSTDSSPLHF.

The chain combines TRBV7-3 with TRBJ2-5; D remains unclear. Germline values: CDR1 SGHTA, CDR2 FQGTGA. The CDR3 extends over 13 amino acids. Trimming left V 5 bases short and J 7 bases short, with 14 bases between. This chain's CDR3 is CASSASVPGTQYF. In nucleotides, the CDR3 is TGTGCCAGCAGCGCCTCCGTCCCTGGGACCCAGTACTTC.